This TCR beta chain was profiled in a study of T cell repertoires in cytomegalovirus infection. This clonotype was seen repeatedly, ten times or more. TCRdb ran MiXCR on the reads and lists one entry per CDR3 protein. The sample holds some 390,000 distinct CDR3 sequences; 15% to 20% are singletons and the top ten take roughly 9%. The CDR3 spans 15 residues. V was pared by 1 base and J by 7 bases, with 14 bases between. Germline assignment: CDR1 MGHRA and CDR2 YSYEKL. The sequence was obtained from a human donor in good health (CMV status not recorded). Some clones in this sample may be carry-over from other donors' samples. The chain uses TRBV4-1 and TRBJ1-5; D is possibly TRBD1 (5 bases). Sequenced sample: PBMCs. This CDR3 is CASSQGHPGGQPQHF. The CDR3 nucleotides read TGCGCCAGCAGCCAAGGTCACCCGGGGGGACAGCCCCAGCATTTT.